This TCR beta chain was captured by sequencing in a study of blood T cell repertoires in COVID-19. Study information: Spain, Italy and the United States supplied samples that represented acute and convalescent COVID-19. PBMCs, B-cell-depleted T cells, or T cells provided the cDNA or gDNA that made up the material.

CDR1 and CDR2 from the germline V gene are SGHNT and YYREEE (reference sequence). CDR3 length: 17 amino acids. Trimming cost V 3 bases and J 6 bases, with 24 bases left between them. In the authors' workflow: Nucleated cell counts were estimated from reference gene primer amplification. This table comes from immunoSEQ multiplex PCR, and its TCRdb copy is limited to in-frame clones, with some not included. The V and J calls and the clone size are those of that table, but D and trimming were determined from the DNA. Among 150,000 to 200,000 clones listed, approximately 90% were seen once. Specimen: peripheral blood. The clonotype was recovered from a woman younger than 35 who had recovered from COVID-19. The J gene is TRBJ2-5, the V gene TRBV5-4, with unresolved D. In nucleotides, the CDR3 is TGTGCCAGCAGCTCAAAAGTCACCCCGTCGACGGAGCAGACCCAGTACTTC. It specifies CASSSKVTPSTEQTQYF.